The source of this T cell receptor (beta chain) is a study of blood T cell repertoires in COVID-19. As for the study in general: Whether acute or convalescent, the COVID-19 samples came from the United States, Italy and Spain. From T cells, B-cell-depleted T cells, or PBMCs came the material, which was cDNA or gDNA.

The assay was immunoSEQ multiplex PCR, and TCRdb's table has in-frame clones only and misses some. The sample records some 29,000 clones, 76% being singletons. With 4 bases removed from V and 4 bases from J, the gap between germline ends came to 15 bases. The CDR3 runs to 15 residues. Germline V gene data show CDR1 as SGDLS and CDR2 as YYNGEE. This sequence originates from a man aged 70 or older with acute or convalescent COVID-19. The chain combines TRBV9 with TRBJ2-1; D gene ambiguous. The sequenced sample was peripheral blood. The CDR3 sequence: CASSQTSGFYNEQFF. In DNA, the CDR3 is TGTGCCAGCAGCCAAACATCCGGGTTTTACAATGAGCAGTTCTTC.